This T cell receptor beta chain appears in the sequencing data of a study of human T cells and chemical hapten exposure (dated by TCRdb to 2020 to 2023). For the study in its entirety: Libraries were combined into a pool for sequencing, and differences in TCR yield between samples came mainly from small differences in library volumes within the pool. The study tracked peripheral blood TCR repertoire changes in vivo during primary and secondary sensitization to the hapten diphenylcyclopropenone (DPC) in alopecia patients. Each blood RNA sample was used to sequence both TCR alpha and TCR beta chains.

The method behind the library was RACE. TCRdb names NextSeq 500 as the instrument used. During library preparation, unique molecular identifiers were attached to individual cDNA molecules so that TCRs could be counted in a quantitative, reproducible way. In the paper's pipeline: The median number of TCRs per sample was approximately 98,000, ranging from about 20,000 to 750,000. V, J and CDR3 annotation of the TCR reads was carried out using the Decombinator software suite. To make PS versus PT1 abundance plots, every sample was subsampled to the same number of TCRs (28,000). Expanded TCRs were defined as absent before sensitization and observed at least eight times at the 2-week time point. Using fastp at Q25 and MiXCR, TCRdb reprocessed the public reads and kept productive beta chains. Under each unique CDR3 protein, matching rows form one entry showing the most common genes and DNA. The V and J calls shown here were made by TCRdb, not taken from the authors' results. The sample table shows 75,000 to 80,000 distinct CDR3 sequences, and approximately 8.6% are seen once. The top ten clonotypes cover about 1.7% of the sample.

Paper-wide results and their limitations: Repeated subsampling changed both the strength of the expansion versus patch-test correlation and the threshold at which that correlation became significant. DPC sensitization did not change the number of TCRs with a frequency above 1 in 1000, and there was no evidence of changes in global repertoire structure.

This clonotype was detected only a few times. It lacks a known antigen. No base qualities exist here, and no much larger clone lies one base off it. The CDR3 starts with the cysteine, ends with the phenylalanine, and has 15 residues. Only the CDR3 DNA is retained, 45 bases long and in frame from the first base. V is cut by 0 bases and J by 5 bases, and the space between the germline ends is 9 bases. Per the germline V gene, SGHRS is the CDR1 and YFSETQ is the CDR2. The time point label on this specimen signifies: healthy volunteer bleed at 6 weeks. Total RNA was isolated from unfractionated whole blood collected in Tempus Blood RNA tubes. As TCR sequencing controls, about five healthy volunteers were used, with blood taken at day 0, 2 weeks and 6 weeks.

The TCR sequence derives from a female donor in good health. Some clones in this sample may be carry-over from other donors' samples. What was sequenced was whole blood. The chain is encoded by TRBV5-1 joined to TRBJ1-6, with no confident D gene call. Here is the DNA: TGCGCCAGCAGCTTGGGAGGGCCCCATAATTCACCCCTCCACTTT. Translated, it reads CASSLGGPHNSPLHF.